The TCR beta chain described here comes from a study of T cells in localized non-small cell lung cancer. CDR1 is MDHEN and CDR2 is SYDVKM in the germline V gene. The J segment lost 2 bases and the V segment lost 3 bases, leaving 12 bases of the junction unmatched. The CDR3 spans 17 residues. Findings and caveats of the study: Compared with tumor, uninvolved adjacent lung displayed greater T cell clonality, ranking highest overall. Because sequencing included only one region (of the tumor), heterogeneity remains possible. Elevated circulating T cell density in blood was associated with longer overall survival. Appearances in adjacent lung were noted for a median about 60 of the top 100 tumor clones.

Comment on this clone: Antigen specificity is unknown.

Method: immunoSEQ multiplex PCR; TCRdb's copy keeps in-frame clones and lacks some. The sample consists of just under 80,000 clones, 65% to 85% of them appearing once. This chain joins TRBV28 and TRBJ1-2; 7 bases align to TRBD1. This specimen was peripheral blood, taken before any cancer treatment. The source is a female donor over 55 with stage I lung adenocarcinoma. The CDR3 loop is CASSLSRGGRGNYGYTF. The CDR3 DNA sequence: TGTGCCAGCAGTTTGAGTAGGGGCGGCAGGGGGAACTATGGCTACACCTTC.